The 17 T cell receptor beta chains in this list originate from one sample, sequenced in a study of blood T cell repertoires in COVID-19. Assay used: immunoSEQ multiplex PCR; TCRdb lists only in-frame clones, some missing. The table records about 240,000 clones, roughly four fifths of them present only once. Source material: peripheral blood. The receptors shown here come from a woman aged 80 or older with COVID-19, enrolled during active disease.

The chain uses TRBV28 and TRBJ2-1; 10 positions match TRBD2. V lost 5 bases to trimming and J lost 9 bases; unmatched junction nucleotides: 10. The CDR3 runs 15 residues. CDR1 is MDHEN and CDR2 is SYDVKM in the germline V gene. The DNA of the CDR3 is TGTGCCAGCAGTCTTAGCGGGAGGAGTCGTCGTGAGCAGTTCTTC. Translated, it gives CASSLSGRSRREQFF.

The chain couples TRBV19 to TRBJ2-7; the D is unclear. Germline CDR1 reads LNHDA; CDR2 reads SQIVND (reference sequence). This CDR3 is 14 amino acids long. V lost 5 bases, J lost 2 bases, and 13 bases lay in between. The CDR3 reads CASSVGLGTYEQYF. The CDR3 DNA follows: TGTGCCAGTAGTGTAGGGTTGGGCACCTACGAGCAGTACTTC.

This clone is a singleton in its sample. This chain links TRBV11-3 with TRBJ2-2, with a weak D call TRBD2 (5 bases). The CDR3 has 15 amino acids. In germline, CDR1 is SGHNT, CDR2 YENEEA. The V and J ends lost 3 bases and 1 base respectively, with 9 bases between them. Written as DNA, the CDR3 is TGTGCCAGCAGCTTTCCCCGGGGGAACACCGGGGAGCTGTTTTTT. Translated, it gives CASSFPRGNTGELFF.

CDR3 protein: CASSPSSGTYNEQFF. CDR3 sequence (DNA): TGTGCCAGCAGCCCCTCTAGCGGGACCTACAATGAGCAGTTCTTC. The chain employs TRBV3-1 (or the pseudogene TRBV3-2) and TRBJ2-1; 9 positions match TRBD2. V gave up 4 bases and J gave up 2 bases; unmatched junction bases: 3. From germline, CDR1 is LGHDT and CDR2 YNNKEL (reference sequence). The CDR3 loop spans 15 amino acids.

J is TRBJ2-2 and V is TRBV12-5, with 7 bases lining up with TRBD2. V lost 3 bases to trimming and J lost 4 bases; unmatched junction nucleotides: 8. The CDR3 extends over 16 amino acids. Germline V gives CDR1 LGHNT, CDR2 FRNRAP. The CDR3 DNA reads TGTGCTAGTGGTTTATCGGCGGGAGCCATCACCGGGGAGCTGTTTTTT. Its translation: CASGLSAGAITGELFF.

This clone occurred once. The chain links TRBV7-2 to TRBJ2-4; D is perhaps TRBD1 (6 bases). Per germline, CDR1 SGHTA and CDR2 FQGNSA. Trimming took 1 base from V and 7 from J, leaving 8 bases between them. There are 13 residues in the CDR3. The CDR3 region has the DNA TGTGCCAGCAGCTTAGACAGGGCCAACATTCAGTACTTC. Translating gives CASSLDRANIQYF.

The chain links TRBV11-2 to TRBJ1-4, with D uncertain. V was trimmed by 0 bases and J by 8 bases, leaving 13 bases between them. Germline assignment: CDR1 SGHAT and CDR2 FQNNGV. The CDR3 is 15 amino acids. This CDR3 reads CASSLDSGRWEKLFF. The CDR3 DNA is TGTGCCAGCAGCTTAGACAGCGGACGTTGGGAAAAACTGTTTTTT.

The chain recombines TRBV21-1 with TRBJ2-2; no DNA check was done on the table's D call, TRBD1. TRBV21-1 is a pseudogene. CDR3 length: 15 amino acids. In DNA form, the CDR3 reads TGTGCCAGCAAACCGGGACAGGGTTCGACCGGGGAGCTGTTTTTT. Translating gives CASKPGQGSTGELFF.

The count of this clone is one. The genes are TRBV12-3 or TRBV12-4 and TRBJ1-1; D call uncertain. There are 11 residues in the CDR3. The V gene lost 5 bases and the J gene lost 11 bases, with 12 bases spanning the gap. DNA of the CDR3: TGTGCCAGCAGTGCGCGGCTTGAGGCTTTCTTT. It codes for CASSARLEAFF.

The chain uses TRBV3-1 (or the pseudogene TRBV3-2) and TRBJ2-1, with D maybe TRBD1 (5 bases). Germline-derived CDR1 and CDR2 are LGHDT and YNNKEL (reference sequence). Trimming took 4 bases from V and 6 from J, leaving 7 bases between them. CDR3 length: 12 amino acids. CDR3 loop: CASSPTGNEQFF. For the CDR3, the DNA is TGTGCCAGCAGCCCCACAGGCAATGAGCAGTTCTTC.

The gene calls are TRBV27 and TRBJ1-6; 10 bases match TRBD1. CDR1 is MNHEY, CDR2 SMNVEV, per germline (reference sequence). With 5 bases clipped from V and 9 bases from J, the junction kept 13 bases outside the gene matches. The CDR3 runs to 17 residues. The CDR3: CASSPRRTGGRGSPLHF. CDR3 DNA sequence: TGTGCCAGCAGTCCCAGAAGGACAGGGGGACGCGGTTCACCCCTCCACTTT.

The chain has TRBV5-1 and TRBJ1-1; 9 bases agree with TRBD1. V gave up 5 bases and J gave up 4 bases; unmatched junction bases: 3. The CDR3 length is 13 residues. Germline CDR1 SGHRS, CDR2 YFSETQ. CDR3 protein: CASRLDRGTEAFF. CDR3 nucleotide sequence: TGCGCCAGCAGGCTGGACAGGGGCACTGAAGCTTTCTTT.

This clone was found a few times. The V call is TRBV10-3, the J call TRBJ2-5; 10 nucleotides line up with TRBD1. This CDR3 has 13 residues. CDR1 and CDR2 from the germline V gene are ENHRY and SYGVKD. V shed 10 bases, J shed 3 bases, and the junction held 5 bases outside the gene matches. This CDR3 reads CATSGTGEETQYF. CDR3 bases: TGTGCCACCTCCGGGACAGGGGAAGAGACCCAGTACTTC.

The chain links TRBV7-2 to TRBJ1-2; 11 bases are a match to TRBD1. The V and J ends lost 5 bases and 7 bases, in that order; junction bases with no gene match: 6. From germline, CDR1 is SGHTA and CDR2 FQGNSA. This CDR3 has 14 amino acids. CDR3 amino acids: CASSPGQGEGGYTF. CDR3 sequence (DNA): TGTGCCAGCAGCCCGGGACAGGGGGAAGGTGGCTACACCTTC.

This chain links TRBV5-5 with TRBJ1-5, with a tentative D call TRBD1 (5 bases). V lost 4 bases and J 6 bases, leaving 14 bases between the germline ends. The CDR3 is made up of 14 amino acids. Germline CDR1 SGHKS, CDR2 YYEKEE (reference sequence). CDR3 nucleotide sequence: TGTGCCAGCAGCCAGCAGGGTGGTGGTCAGCCCCAGCATTTT. Amino acids: CASSQQGGGQPQHF.

The chain uses TRBV5-4 and TRBJ1-2; a weak D match, TRBD1 (6 bases). Trimming left V 0 bases short and J 4 bases short, with 16 bases between. The CDR3 contains 16 residues. CDR1 SGHNT and CDR2 YYREEE come from the germline V gene (reference sequence). The CDR3 region is CASSLGIEGVRYGYTF. CDR3 DNA: TGTGCCAGCAGCTTGGGTATTGAGGGGGTTCGCTATGGCTACACCTTC.

The CDR3 protein is CASSVGGVQPQHF. The CDR3 DNA sequence: TGTGCCAGCAGTGTTGGCGGGGTTCAGCCCCAGCATTTT. V gene TRBV5-5 combines with J gene TRBJ1-5; D remains unclear. The ends were cut back, 5 bases at V and 6 bases at J, with 12 bases in the middle. The CDR3 length is 13 residues. The germline CDR1 and CDR2 sequences are SGHKS and YYEKEE (reference sequence).